Detailed here is one T cell receptor beta chain. The source of the sample is a study of OX40 agonist ivuxolimab in advanced cancers. The table came from immunoSEQ multiplex PCR; TCRdb's copy has only in-frame clones and leaves some out. The sample yields around 92,000 clones, just under 95% seen once. Patients who had autoimmune disease history or got systemic immunosuppression were left out. Trimming took off 2 bases at V and 1 base at J, with 7 bases between the two ends. The CDR3 is 15 residues long. Germline loops: CDR1 SGHRS, CDR2 YFSETQ. The source was CD4+ or CD8+ T cells sorted from blood, collected in a trial of the OX40 agonist ivuxolimab. The V gene is TRBV5-1, the J gene TRBJ2-6, with a weak D call TRBD1 (5 bases). This TCR derives from an adult with an advanced solid tumor such as melanoma, head and neck, liver or kidney cancer. The CDR3 region is CASSLGVSGANVLTF. As DNA, the CDR3 is TGCGCCAGCAGCTTAGGGGTGTCTGGGGCCAACGTCCTGACTTTC.